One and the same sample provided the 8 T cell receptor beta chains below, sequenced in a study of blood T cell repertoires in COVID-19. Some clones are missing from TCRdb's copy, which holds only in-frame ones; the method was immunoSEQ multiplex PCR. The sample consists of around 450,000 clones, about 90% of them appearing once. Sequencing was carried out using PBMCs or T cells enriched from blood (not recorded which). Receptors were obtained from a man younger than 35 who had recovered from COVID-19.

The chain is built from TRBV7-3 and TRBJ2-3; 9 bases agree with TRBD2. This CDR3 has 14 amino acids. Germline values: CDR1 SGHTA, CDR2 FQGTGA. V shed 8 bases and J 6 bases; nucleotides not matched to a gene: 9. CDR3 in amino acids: CASGASGVMDTQYF. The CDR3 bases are TGTGCCAGCGGGGCTAGCGGGGTTATGGATACGCAGTATTTT.

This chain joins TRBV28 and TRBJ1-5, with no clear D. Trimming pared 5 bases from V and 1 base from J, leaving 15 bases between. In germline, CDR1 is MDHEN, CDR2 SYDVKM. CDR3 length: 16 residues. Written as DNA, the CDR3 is TGTGCCAGCAGTACCCTTCATGGGGAGAGCAATCAGCCCCAGCATTTT. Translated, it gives CASSTLHGESNQPQHF.

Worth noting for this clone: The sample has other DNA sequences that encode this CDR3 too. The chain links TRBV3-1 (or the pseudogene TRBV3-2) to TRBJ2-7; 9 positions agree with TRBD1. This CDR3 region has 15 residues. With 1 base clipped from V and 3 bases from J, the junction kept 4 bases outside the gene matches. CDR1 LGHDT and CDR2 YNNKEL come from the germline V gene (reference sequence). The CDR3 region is CASSQVGTGNYEQYF. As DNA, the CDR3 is TGTGCCAGCAGCCAAGTCGGGACAGGGAACTACGAGCAGTACTTC.

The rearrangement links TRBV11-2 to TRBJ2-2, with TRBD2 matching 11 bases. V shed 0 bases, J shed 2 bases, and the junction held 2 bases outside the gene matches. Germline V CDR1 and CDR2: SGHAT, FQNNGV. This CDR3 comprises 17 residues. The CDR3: CASSLEGTSGNTGELFF. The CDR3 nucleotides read TGTGCCAGCAGCTTAGAGGGGACTAGCGGAAACACCGGGGAGCTGTTTTTT.

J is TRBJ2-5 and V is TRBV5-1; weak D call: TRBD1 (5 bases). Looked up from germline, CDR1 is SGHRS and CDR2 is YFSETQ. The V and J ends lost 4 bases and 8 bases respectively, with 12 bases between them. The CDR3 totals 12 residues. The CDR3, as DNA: TGCGCCAGCAGCCCGTCTGGGGCTACCCAGTACTTC. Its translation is CASSPSGATQYF.

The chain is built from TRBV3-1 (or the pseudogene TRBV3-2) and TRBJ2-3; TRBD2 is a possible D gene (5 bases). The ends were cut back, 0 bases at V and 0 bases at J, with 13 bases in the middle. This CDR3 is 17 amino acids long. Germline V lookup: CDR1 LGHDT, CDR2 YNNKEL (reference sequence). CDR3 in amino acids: CASSQDDAGYSTDTQYF. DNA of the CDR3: TGTGCCAGCAGCCAAGACGATGCGGGTTATAGCACAGATACGCAGTATTTT.

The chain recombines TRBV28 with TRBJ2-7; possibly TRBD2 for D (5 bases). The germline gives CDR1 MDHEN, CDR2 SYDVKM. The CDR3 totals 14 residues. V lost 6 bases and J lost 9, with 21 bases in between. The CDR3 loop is CASRSTDSARGQYF. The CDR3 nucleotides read TGTGCCAGCAGATCAACGGACTCCGCTCGAGGGCAGTACTTC.

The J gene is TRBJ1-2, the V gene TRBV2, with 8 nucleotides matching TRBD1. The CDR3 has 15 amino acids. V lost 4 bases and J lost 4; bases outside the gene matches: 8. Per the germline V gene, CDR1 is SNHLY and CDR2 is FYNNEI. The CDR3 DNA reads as TGTGCCAGCAGTGTCGCGCCAGGGGGCGTCTATGGCTACACCTTC. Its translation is CASSVAPGGVYGYTF. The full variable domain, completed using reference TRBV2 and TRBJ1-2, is EPEVTQTPSHQVTQMGQEVILRCVPISNHLYFYWYRQILGQKVEFLVSFYNNEISEKSEIFDDQFSVERPDGSNFTLKIRSTKLEDSAMYFCASSVAPGGVYGYTFGSGTRLTVV.